This note documents a single T cell receptor beta chain sequence. Other DNA sequences in this specimen translate into the identical CDR3. Measured with immunoSEQ multiplex PCR; TCRdb has only the in-frame clones, and not every one. There are fewer than 40,000 clones in the sample; roughly 89% occur only once, and 3.5% lies in the top ten. These newly diagnosed stage II-IVA oral cavity squamous cell carcinoma patients had no prior systemic or radiation treatment. This entry comes from a study of neoadjuvant anti-PD-1 for oral cavity cancer. The length of the CDR3 is 15 residues. Germline V gene lookup returns CDR1 SGHAT and CDR2 FQNNGV. J lost 1 base, V lost 5 bases, and 7 bases had no gene match.

This chain uses TRBV11-2 with TRBJ1-1; 7 nucleotides match TRBD1. The sequence was obtained from a person aged 40-85 years with oral cavity squamous cell carcinoma. Sequenced here: PBMCs, sampled before nivolumab (anti-PD-1) treatment. The CDR3 region is CASSLLTGSNTEAFF. CDR3 bases: TGTGCCAGCAGCCTCTTGACAGGGTCGAACACTGAAGCTTTCTTT.